This T cell receptor (beta chain) was sequenced during a study of cytomegalovirus exposure and HLA in healthy donors. At the level of the study: A prior study identified approximately 120 million unique TCR beta sequences from about 179 million T cells. Samples from HLA-typed donors yielded about 86 million unique TCRs in an early data release.

There are 19 residues in the CDR3. Germline CDR1 SGHNT, CDR2 YYREEE (reference sequence). V shed 3 bases, J shed 4 bases, and the junction held 9 bases outside the gene matches. General study findings and limits: Among the CMV-associated chains, three were confirmed in vitro as specific for CMV antigens. Later on, a genetic analysis was performed. It linked a missense variant in DCLRE1C with V- and J-gene trimming of TCR beta.

The PCR was carried out with 60 Vbeta primers and 13 Jbeta primers. The repertoire was sequenced with immunoSEQ multiplex PCR; TCRdb's copy has only in-frame clones and lacks some. The sample carries fewer than 200,000 clones, 79% recorded once. A remark on this clone: Its antigen is as yet unknown.

The sequenced sample was PBMCs. The sequence was obtained from a man aged 35 to 55 in good health and CMV-seronegative. V is TRBV5-4 and J is TRBJ2-2, with 16 positions matching TRBD2. The CDR3, as DNA: TGTGCCAGCAGCTCCGGGACTAGCGGGAGGGCGGTTGGCACCGGGGAGCTGTTTTTT. Translating it yields CASSSGTSGRAVGTGELFF.